One sample yielded the 30 T cell receptor beta chains listed below, sequenced in a study of T cell changes during pregnancy in multiple sclerosis (dated by TCRdb to about 2019). Preparation of the library involved the immunoSEQ multiplex PCR assay. Here the immuneACCESS table is served through TCRdb, limited to in-frame sequences with V and J called. Missing clones are a known gap in these copies; in checked studies unresolved V genes cover under half, and the rest lacks a known reason. Present in this sample are roughly 40,000 clones, 75% to 95% of which were seen just once. The ten top clones hold more than 0.4% of the sample. Sequenced material: CD4+ T cells from peripheral blood mononuclear cells, taken in the third trimester of pregnancy. These receptors came from a female donor with multiple sclerosis, enrolled in a pregnancy study.

This rearrangement joins TRBV28 to TRBJ2-3, with TRBD1 matching over 12 bases. The V gene's germline CDR1 is MDHEN and CDR2 SYDVKM. Trimming removed 7 bases from V and 3 bases from J; junction bases left unmatched: 20. CDR3 length equals 20 residues. CDR3 amino acids: CASMVLKGQGARVGTDTQYF. CDR3 bases: TGTGCCAGCATGGTATTAAAGGGACAGGGGGCGCGAGTTGGGACAGATACGCAGTATTTT.

This rearrangement joins TRBV28 to TRBJ2-7, with 8 bases that match TRBD1. This CDR3 is 13 amino acids long. V lost 10 bases, J lost 4 bases, and 9 bases stayed unmatched. Germline V CDR1 and CDR2: MDHEN, SYDVKM. DNA of the CDR3: TGTGCCACGAGGACAGGGAAAACATACGAGCAGTACTTC. It specifies CATRTGKTYEQYF. Together with reference TRBV28 and TRBJ2-7, the CDR3 gives the full variable domain: DVKVTQSSRYLVKRTGEKVFLECVQDMDHENMFWYRQDPGLGLRLIYFSYDVKMKEKGDIPEGYSVSREKKERFSLILESASTNQTSMYLCATRTGKTYEQYFGPGTRLTVT.

This rearrangement joins TRBV10-2 to TRBJ2-7; tentatively, D is TRBD2 (5 bases). Trimming cost V 6 bases and J 4 bases, with 10 bases left between them. This CDR3 has 12 amino acids. From germline, CDR1 is WSHSY and CDR2 SAAADI. CDR3 amino acids: CASSLSGYEQYF. CDR3 in DNA: TGCGCCAGCAGCTTATCGGGGTACGAGCAGTACTTC.

This clone was counted between two and nine times. Here the CDR3 reads CASSIRLGQRFYEQYF. The CDR3 DNA reads as TGTGCCAGTAGTATAAGACTGGGACAGAGATTCTACGAGCAGTACTTC. The rearrangement links TRBV19 to TRBJ2-7, with 7 bases matching TRBD1. In germline, CDR1 is LNHDA, CDR2 SQIVND (reference sequence). The CDR3 covers 16 residues. With V trimmed by 2 bases and J by 3 bases, 10 bases remained unmatched.

This sequence joins TRBV27 and TRBJ2-5, with TRBD1 identical over 7 bases. The CDR3 sequence is 14 residues long. Losses at the gene ends were 5 bases for V and 2 bases for J; bases not matched to a gene: 5. Per germline, CDR1 MNHEY and CDR2 SMNVEV (reference sequence). The CDR3 is CASSHRGPQETQYF. The CDR3, as DNA: TGTGCCAGCAGTCACAGGGGTCCACAAGAGACCCAGTACTTC.

This sequence joins TRBV28 and TRBJ1-1, with D tentatively TRBD1 (5 bases). V shed 3 bases and J shed 8 bases, with 7 bases lying between them. This CDR3 is built from 11 residues. CDR1 and CDR2 (germline): MDHEN, SYDVKM. CDR3 in amino acids: CASSLEGEAFF. CDR3 nucleotides: TGTGCCAGCAGTTTGGAGGGGGAAGCTTTCTTT.

The chain uses TRBV2 and TRBJ2-7, with D perhaps TRBD1 (7 bases). Deletions cut 9 bases from V and 3 bases from J, with 15 bases between. The germline V gene has CDR1 SNHLY and CDR2 FYNNEI. The CDR3 loop spans 13 amino acids. CDR3 region: CARSRGAGYEQYF. The CDR3 coding sequence is TGTGCCAGGTCCAGGGGGGCAGGCTACGAGCAGTACTTC. Complete variable domain (other parts from reference TRBV2 and TRBJ2-7): EPEVTQTPSHQVTQMGQEVILRCVPISNHLYFYWYRQILGQKVEFLVSFYNNEISEKSEIFDDQFSVERPDGSNFTLKIRSTKLEDSAMYFCARSRGAGYEQYFGPGTRLTVT.

The CDR3 region is CASSVERGSGNTIYF. CDR3 in DNA: TGTGCCAGCAGCGTAGAGAGAGGCTCTGGAAACACCATATATTTT. The chain carries TRBV9 and TRBJ1-3, with no clear D. V gave up 0 bases and J gave up 0 bases, with 7 bases separating them. CDR1 and CDR2 from the germline V gene are SGDLS and YYNGEE. This CDR3 spans 15 amino acids.

The V gene is TRBV19, the J gene TRBJ1-2, with 10 bases matching TRBD1. The CDR3 consists of 18 residues. V was pared by 7 bases and J by 4 bases, with 18 bases of the junction left unmatched. Germline-derived CDR1 and CDR2 are LNHDA and SQIVND (reference sequence). The CDR3 loop reads CASTSPGTGAPQIYGYTF. DNA for the CDR3: TGTGCCAGTACCTCCCCGGGGACAGGGGCCCCACAGATCTATGGCTACACCTTC.

The rearrangement uses TRBV6-1 and TRBJ1-4; D remains unclear. This CDR3 is built from 16 residues. The V and J ends lost 4 bases and 6 bases respectively, with 18 bases between them. The germline CDR1 and CDR2 sequences are MNHNS and SASEGT. The CDR3 here is CASSGTREPFDEKLFF. As DNA, the CDR3 is TGTGCCAGCAGTGGGACGAGGGAGCCATTTGATGAAAAACTGTTTTTT.

CDR3 amino acids: CASRVKTGLGGSKDPYNEQFF. The CDR3 bases are TGTGCCAGCAGGGTTAAGACGGGTTTAGGGGGATCCAAAGACCCCTACAATGAGCAGTTCTTC. The V and J genes are TRBV27 and TRBJ2-1; D may be TRBD1 (6 bases). The ends were cut back, 6 bases at V and 2 bases at J, with 32 bases in the middle. Germline lookup yields CDR1 MNHEY and CDR2 SMNVEV (reference sequence). This CDR3 comprises 21 residues.

This clone has only a few counts. This rearrangement joins TRBV30 to TRBJ1-1, with a tentative D call TRBD1 (5 bases). V was shortened by 0 bases and J by 1 base, with 12 bases between the two germline ends. CDR1 GTSNPN and CDR2 SVGIG come from the germline V gene (reference sequence). The CDR3 loop spans 15 amino acids. The CDR3 DNA reads TGTGCCTGGAGTGTAAGCACAGGCAAGAACACTGAAGCTTTCTTT. Translated, it gives CAWSVSTGKNTEAFF.

This chain connects TRBV7-2 to TRBJ2-5; 9 nucleotides line up with TRBD2. Unmatched junction bases numbered 13, after V lost 0 bases and J lost 5 bases. The CDR3 has 18 amino acids. Germline V gene data show CDR1 as SGHTA and CDR2 as FQGNSA. The CDR3 spells CASSLAVFSGSRRETQYF. The CDR3 DNA is TGTGCCAGCAGCTTAGCCGTATTTAGCGGGAGCCGCCGGGAGACCCAGTACTTC.

The rearrangement links TRBV6-1 to TRBJ2-1; maybe TRBD1 (5 bases). Germline CDR1 is MNHNS and CDR2 is SASEGT. The V gene lost 0 bases and the J gene lost 15 bases, with 15 bases spanning the gap. The CDR3 consists of 13 residues. CDR3 coding DNA: TGTGCCAGCAGTGAAGCGAGATCGACAGTATTGTTCTTC. Residues: CASSEARSTVLFF.

The chain combines TRBV6-1 with TRBJ2-3, with 7 bases aligning to TRBD1. CDR3 length: 14 residues. From germline, CDR1 is MNHNS and CDR2 SASEGT. Losses at the gene ends were 4 bases for V and 4 bases for J; bases not matched to a gene: 5. CDR3: CASSGAGGADTQYF. In DNA, the CDR3 is TGTGCCAGCAGTGGTGCAGGGGGAGCAGATACGCAGTATTTT.

This chain's CDR3 is CASSLDDRVGEQYF. CDR3 DNA sequence: TGTGCCAGCAGCTTAGACGACAGGGTTGGCGAGCAGTACTTC. The rearrangement uses TRBV11-2 and TRBJ2-7; 7 bases match TRBD1. The germline CDR1 and CDR2 sequences are SGHAT and FQNNGV. V shed 0 bases, J shed 6 bases, and the junction held 5 bases outside the gene matches. The CDR3 extends over 14 amino acids.

This clone appeared a few times. This sequence joins TRBV25-1 and TRBJ2-7; 9 nucleotides match TRBD1. The trim removed 4 bases at V and 3 bases at J, leaving 4 bases unmatched. This CDR3 has 14 residues. Germline CDR1 is MGHDK and CDR2 is SYGVNS. For the CDR3, the DNA is TGTGCCAGCAGTGGACGGACAGGGGACTACGAGCAGTACTTC. Residues: CASSGRTGDYEQYF.

The chain combines TRBV7-8 with TRBJ2-2; possibly TRBD2 for D (6 bases). Germline V gene lookup returns CDR1 SGHVS and CDR2 FQNEAQ. The CDR3 consists of 15 residues. The V end was cut by 4 bases, the J end by 3 bases, with 12 bases between. The CDR3 reads CASSSRDFYTGELFF. CDR3 coding DNA: TGTGCCAGCAGCTCAAGGGACTTCTACACCGGGGAGCTGTTTTTT.

This clone was picked up one time. This chain links TRBV5-1 with TRBJ2-1; D might be TRBD1 (6 bases). The germline V gene has CDR1 SGHRS and CDR2 YFSETQ. The CDR3 extends over 15 amino acids. Trimming removed 0 bases from V and 10 bases from J, with 17 bases in between. The chain's CDR3 is CASSLAGTYSIEQFF. The CDR3 DNA reads as TGCGCCAGCAGCTTGGCCGGGACATACTCAATAGAGCAGTTCTTC.

The chain is built from TRBV9 and TRBJ2-2, with TRBD2 matching 13 bases. This CDR3 region has 19 residues. The germline gives CDR1 SGDLS, CDR2 YYNGEE. After removal of 0 bases from V and 4 bases from J, the junction contained 9 bases not matched to a gene. The CDR3 loop reads CASSVAIPGLAGRTGELFF. CDR3 DNA: TGTGCCAGCAGCGTAGCTATACCGGGACTAGCGGGACGCACCGGGGAGCTGTTTTTT.

This clone has a single count. The V and J genes are TRBV2 and TRBJ2-1; 7 bases align to TRBD1. V shed 4 bases, J shed 7 bases, and the junction held 7 bases outside the gene matches. The V gene's germline CDR1 is SNHLY and CDR2 FYNNEI. The CDR3 is 14 amino acids. CDR3 amino acids: CASSVTGFGNEQFF. In DNA form, the CDR3 reads TGTGCCAGCAGTGTGACAGGGTTTGGGAATGAGCAGTTCTTC.

The rearrangement uses TRBV9 and TRBJ1-5; D possibly corresponds to TRBD1 (6 bases). Trimming removed 0 bases from V and 4 bases from J, with 8 bases in between. Germline assignment: CDR1 SGDLS and CDR2 YYNGEE. The CDR3 runs to 14 residues. CDR3 in DNA: TGTGCCAGCAGCGTAGGCAGGGGAAATCAGCCCCAGCATTTT. This encodes CASSVGRGNQPQHF.

The gene calls are TRBV5-1 and TRBJ2-3, with 8 positions matching TRBD1. CDR1 SGHRS and CDR2 YFSETQ come from the germline V gene. J gave up 11 bases and V 4 bases, and 6 bases lay outside the gene matches. The CDR3 has 12 amino acids. In DNA form, the CDR3 reads TGCGCCAGCAGCCTGGAGGACAGGGAGCAGTATTTT. This codes for CASSLEDREQYF.

The CDR3, as DNA: TGTGCCTGGAGCGGGACAGTCAGGCAGGAGCAGTTCTTC. This translates into CAWSGTVRQEQFF. The J gene is TRBJ2-1, the V gene TRBV30, with 7 bases aligning to TRBD1. Germline CDR1 GTSNPN, CDR2 SVGIG (reference sequence). The junction had 9 bases not matched to a gene; V was cut back by 3 bases and J by 10 bases. The length of the CDR3 is 13 residues.

The V call is TRBV4-1, the J call TRBJ2-3; possibly TRBD1 for D (6 bases). The germline V and J ends were trimmed by 0 bases and 7 bases, with 14 bases remaining between them. Germline V CDR1 and CDR2: MGHRA, YSYEKL. The CDR3 runs 15 residues. Written as DNA, the CDR3 is TGCGCCAGCAGCCAAGATCGGGCAGGGGTTTATACGCAGTATTTT. Protein product: CASSQDRAGVYTQYF.

V usage is TRBV6-5 and J usage is TRBJ2-6; maybe TRBD1 (6 bases). Trimming shortened V by 2 bases and J by 2 bases, and 7 bases separated the two germline ends. CDR3 length: 15 residues. Germline loops: CDR1 MNHEY, CDR2 SVGAGI. The CDR3 is CASSYEGAGANVLTF. The CDR3 DNA follows: TGTGCCAGCAGTTACGAGGGGGCTGGGGCCAACGTCCTGACTTTC.

This chain joins TRBV27 and TRBJ2-5; 12 nucleotides align to TRBD2. CDR1 is MNHEY and CDR2 is SMNVEV in the germline V gene (reference sequence). Unmatched junction bases numbered 9, after V lost 7 bases and J lost 9 bases. This CDR3 contains 14 residues. Here the CDR3 DNA reads TGTGCCAGCACTCCACTCCCTAGCGGGGGGGCCCAGTACTTC. Translated: CASTPLPSGGAQYF.

J is TRBJ1-1 and V is TRBV6-4; 7 positions match TRBD1. CDR3 length: 18 amino acids. Germline values: CDR1 MRHNA, CDR2 SNTAGT. V dropped 0 bases and J dropped 1; count of bases not matched to a gene: 11. Written as DNA, the CDR3 is TGTGCCAGCAGTGACTCAGCCGGCTACAGGGGAGAGAACACTGAAGCTTTCTTT. Its translation is CASSDSAGYRGENTEAFF.

This chain uses TRBV7-2 with TRBJ2-7; 7 bases match TRBD1. CDR1 is SGHTA, CDR2 FQGNSA, per germline. The length of the CDR3 is 13 residues. Trimming removed 5 bases from V and 3 bases from J; junction bases left unmatched: 4. CDR3 coding DNA: TGTGCCAGCAGCCCCAACAGGGGCTACGAGCAGTACTTC. The encoded protein is CASSPNRGYEQYF.

The V call is TRBV27, the J call TRBJ1-1; 10 positions match TRBD1. V gave up 6 bases and J gave up 5 bases; unmatched junction bases: 9. CDR1 and CDR2 from the germline V gene are MNHEY and SMNVEV (reference sequence). The CDR3 extends over 15 amino acids. CDR3: CASRKTGGARTEAFF. The CDR3 nucleotides read TGTGCCAGCAGGAAGACAGGGGGCGCGAGGACTGAAGCTTTCTTT.